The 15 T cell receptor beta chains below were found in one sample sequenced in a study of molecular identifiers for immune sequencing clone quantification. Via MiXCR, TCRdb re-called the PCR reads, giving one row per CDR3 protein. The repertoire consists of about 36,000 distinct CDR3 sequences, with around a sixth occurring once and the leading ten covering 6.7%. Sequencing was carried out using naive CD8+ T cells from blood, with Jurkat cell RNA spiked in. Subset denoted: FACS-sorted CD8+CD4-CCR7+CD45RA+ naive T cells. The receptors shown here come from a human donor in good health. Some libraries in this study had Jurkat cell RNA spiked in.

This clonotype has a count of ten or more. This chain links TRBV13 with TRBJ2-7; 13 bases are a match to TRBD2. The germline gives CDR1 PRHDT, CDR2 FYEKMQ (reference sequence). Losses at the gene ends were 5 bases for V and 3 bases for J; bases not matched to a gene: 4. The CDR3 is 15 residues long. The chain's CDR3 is CASSPGLAGVYEQYF. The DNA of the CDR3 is TGTGCCAGCAGCCCAGGACTAGCGGGAGTCTACGAGCAGTACTTC.

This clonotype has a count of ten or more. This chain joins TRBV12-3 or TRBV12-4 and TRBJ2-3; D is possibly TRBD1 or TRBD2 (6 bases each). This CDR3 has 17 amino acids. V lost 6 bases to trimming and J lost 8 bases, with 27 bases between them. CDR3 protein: CASSARGTILADRTQYF. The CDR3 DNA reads TGTGCCAGCAGCGCCCGCGGGACAATCCTTGCTGATCGTACGCAGTATTTT.

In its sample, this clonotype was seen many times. The DNA of the CDR3 is TGTGCCAGCAGCTCCTTTTCCGGGAGGGCCAAAGATACGCAGTATTTT. It translates to CASSSFSGRAKDTQYF. This chain connects TRBV7-9 to TRBJ2-3; 8 bases are shared with TRBD2. The junction had 11 bases not matched to a gene; V was cut back by 4 bases and J by 5 bases. Germline CDR1 and CDR2: SEHNR and FQNEAQ (reference sequence). The CDR3 length is 16 residues.

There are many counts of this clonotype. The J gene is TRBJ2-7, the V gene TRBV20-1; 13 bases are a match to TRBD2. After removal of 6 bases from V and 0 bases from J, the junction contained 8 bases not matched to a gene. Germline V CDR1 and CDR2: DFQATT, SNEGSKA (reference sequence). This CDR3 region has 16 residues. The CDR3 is CSAWTSGSGSSYEQYF. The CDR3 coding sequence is TGCAGTGCGTGGACTAGCGGGAGTGGGAGCTCCTACGAGCAGTACTTC.

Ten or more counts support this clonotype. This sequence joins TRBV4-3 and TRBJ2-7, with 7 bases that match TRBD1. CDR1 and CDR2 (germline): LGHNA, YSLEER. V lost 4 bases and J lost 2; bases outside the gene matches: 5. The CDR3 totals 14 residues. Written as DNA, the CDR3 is TGCGCCAGCAGCCCAAGGCAGGGGGCCTACGAGCAGTACTTC. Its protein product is CASSPRQGAYEQYF.

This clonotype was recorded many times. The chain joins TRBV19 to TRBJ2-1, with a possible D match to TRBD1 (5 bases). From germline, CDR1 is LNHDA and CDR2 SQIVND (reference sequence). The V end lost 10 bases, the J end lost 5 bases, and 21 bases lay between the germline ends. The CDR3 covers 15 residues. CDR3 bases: TGTGCCACCAAACGGGTTTTCGACAGAAACAATGAGCAGTTCTTC. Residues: CATKRVFDRNNEQFF.

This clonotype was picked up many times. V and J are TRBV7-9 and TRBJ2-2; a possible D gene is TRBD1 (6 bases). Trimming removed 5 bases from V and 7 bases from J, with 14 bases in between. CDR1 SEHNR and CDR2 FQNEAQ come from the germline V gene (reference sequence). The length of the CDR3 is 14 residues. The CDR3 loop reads CASSATTGYGELFF. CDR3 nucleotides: TGTGCCAGCAGCGCTACCACAGGGTACGGGGAGCTGTTTTTT.

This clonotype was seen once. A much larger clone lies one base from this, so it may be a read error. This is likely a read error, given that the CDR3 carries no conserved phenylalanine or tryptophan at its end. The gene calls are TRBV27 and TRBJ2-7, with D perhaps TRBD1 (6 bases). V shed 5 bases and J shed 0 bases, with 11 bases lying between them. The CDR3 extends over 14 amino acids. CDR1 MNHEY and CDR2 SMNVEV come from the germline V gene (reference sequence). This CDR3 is CASSEMTGSYEQYL. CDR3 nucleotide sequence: TGTGCCAGCAGTGAGATGACAGGCTCCTACGAGCAGTACCTC.

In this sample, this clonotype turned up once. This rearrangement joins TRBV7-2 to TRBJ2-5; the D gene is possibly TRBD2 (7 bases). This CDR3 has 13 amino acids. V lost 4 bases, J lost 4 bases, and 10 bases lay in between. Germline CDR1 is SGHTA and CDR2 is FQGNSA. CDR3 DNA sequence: TGTGCCAGCAGCTGGGGGGGGCCAGAGACCCAGTACTTC. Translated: CASSWGGPETQYF.

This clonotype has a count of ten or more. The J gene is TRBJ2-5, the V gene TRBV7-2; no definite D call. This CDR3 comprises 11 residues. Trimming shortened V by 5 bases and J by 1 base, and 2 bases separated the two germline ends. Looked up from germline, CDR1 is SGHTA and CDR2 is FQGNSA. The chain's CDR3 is CASSPQETQYF. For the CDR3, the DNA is TGTGCCAGCAGCCCCCAAGAGACCCAGTACTTC.

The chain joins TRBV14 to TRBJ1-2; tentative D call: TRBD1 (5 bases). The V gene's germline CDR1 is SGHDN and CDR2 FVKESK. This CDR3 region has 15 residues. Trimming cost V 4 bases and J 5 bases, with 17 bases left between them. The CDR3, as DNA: TGTGCCAGCAGCCCCTTAAGGACACCCTTTTATGGCTACACCTTC. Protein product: CASSPLRTPFYGYTF.

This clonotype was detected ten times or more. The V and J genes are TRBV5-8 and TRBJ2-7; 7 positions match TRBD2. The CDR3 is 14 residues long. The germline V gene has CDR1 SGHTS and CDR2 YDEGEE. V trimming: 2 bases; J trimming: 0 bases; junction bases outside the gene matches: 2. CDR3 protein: CASSFAGVSYEQYF. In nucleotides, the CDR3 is TGTGCCAGCAGCTTTGCGGGGGTCTCCTACGAGCAGTACTTC.

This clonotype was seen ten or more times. The CDR3 bases are TGTGCCAGCAGCGTAGGGTCCTATGGCTACACCTTC. It yields the protein CASSVGSYGYTF. V gene TRBV9 combines with J gene TRBJ1-2; the D is unclear. There are 12 residues in the CDR3. Germline-derived CDR1 and CDR2 are SGDLS and YYNGEE. The V end was cut by 0 bases, the J end by 4 bases, with 4 bases between.

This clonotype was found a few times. CDR3 residues: CASSYGDRVDEQYF. The DNA for the CDR3 is TGTGCCAGCAGTTACGGGGACAGGGTGGACGAGCAGTACTTC. The chain links TRBV6-2 or TRBV6-3 to TRBJ2-7, with 9 bases aligning to TRBD1. Germline V gives CDR1 MNHEY, CDR2 SVGEGT. J was trimmed by 5 bases and V by 2 bases; bases with no gene match: 4. This CDR3 spans 14 amino acids.

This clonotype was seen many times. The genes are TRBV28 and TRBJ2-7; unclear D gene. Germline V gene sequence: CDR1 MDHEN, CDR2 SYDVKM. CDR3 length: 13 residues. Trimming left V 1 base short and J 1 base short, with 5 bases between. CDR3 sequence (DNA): TGTGCCAGCAGTTTATTACAGTCCTACGAGCAGTACTTC. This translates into CASSLLQSYEQYF.